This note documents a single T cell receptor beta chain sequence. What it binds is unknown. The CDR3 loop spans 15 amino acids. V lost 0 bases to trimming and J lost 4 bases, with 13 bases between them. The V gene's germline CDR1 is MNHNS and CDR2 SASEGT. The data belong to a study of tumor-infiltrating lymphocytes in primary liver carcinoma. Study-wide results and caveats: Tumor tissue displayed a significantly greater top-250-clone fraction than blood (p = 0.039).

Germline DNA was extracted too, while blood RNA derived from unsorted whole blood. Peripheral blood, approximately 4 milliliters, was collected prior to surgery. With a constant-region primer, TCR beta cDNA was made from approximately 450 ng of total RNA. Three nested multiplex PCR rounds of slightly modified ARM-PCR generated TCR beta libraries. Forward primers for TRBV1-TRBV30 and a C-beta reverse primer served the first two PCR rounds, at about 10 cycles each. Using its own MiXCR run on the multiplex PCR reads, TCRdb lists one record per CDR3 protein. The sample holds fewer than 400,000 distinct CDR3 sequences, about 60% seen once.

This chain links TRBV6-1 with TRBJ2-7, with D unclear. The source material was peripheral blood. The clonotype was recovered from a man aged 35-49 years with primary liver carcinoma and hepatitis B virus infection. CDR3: CASSEALGPTYEQYF. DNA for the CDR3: TGTGCCAGCAGTGAAGCCCTAGGTCCGACATACGAGCAGTACTTC.